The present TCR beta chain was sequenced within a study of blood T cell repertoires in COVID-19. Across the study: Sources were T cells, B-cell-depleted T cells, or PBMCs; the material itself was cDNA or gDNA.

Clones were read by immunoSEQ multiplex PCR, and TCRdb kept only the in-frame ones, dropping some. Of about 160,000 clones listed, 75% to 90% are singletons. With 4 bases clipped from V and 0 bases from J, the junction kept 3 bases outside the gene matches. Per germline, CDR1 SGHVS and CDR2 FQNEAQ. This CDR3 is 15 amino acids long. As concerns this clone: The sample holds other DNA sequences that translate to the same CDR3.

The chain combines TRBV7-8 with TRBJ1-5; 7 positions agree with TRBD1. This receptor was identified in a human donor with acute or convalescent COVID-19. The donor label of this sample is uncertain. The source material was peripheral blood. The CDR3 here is CASSSDRASNQPQHF. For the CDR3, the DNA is TGTGCCAGCAGCTCAGACAGGGCTAGCAATCAGCCCCAGCATTTT.